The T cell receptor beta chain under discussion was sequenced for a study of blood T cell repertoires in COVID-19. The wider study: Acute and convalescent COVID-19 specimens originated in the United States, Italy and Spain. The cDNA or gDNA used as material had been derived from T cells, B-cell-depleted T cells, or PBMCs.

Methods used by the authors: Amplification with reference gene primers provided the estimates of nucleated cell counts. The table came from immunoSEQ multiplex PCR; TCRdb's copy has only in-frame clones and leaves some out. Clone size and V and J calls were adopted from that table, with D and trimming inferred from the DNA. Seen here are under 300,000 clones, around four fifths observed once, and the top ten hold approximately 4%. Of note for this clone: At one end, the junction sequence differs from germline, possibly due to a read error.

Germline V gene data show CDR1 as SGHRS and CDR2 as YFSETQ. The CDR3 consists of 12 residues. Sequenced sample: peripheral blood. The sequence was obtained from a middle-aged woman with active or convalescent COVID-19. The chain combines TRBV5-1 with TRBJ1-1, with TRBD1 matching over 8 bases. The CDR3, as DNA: TGCGCCAGCAGTCGTGACAGGGGCGGCTCCCTTTTT. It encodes CASSRDRGGSLF.